The TCR beta chain under discussion was sequenced for a study of blood T cells in healthy people across ages. This clonotype is a singleton in its sample. A second about 7 to 11 cycle PCR used barcoded and J-beta primers. Each cDNA molecule was tagged by a template-switch adaptor that had 12 random nucleotides. One entry per CDR3 protein, called by TCRdb with MiXCR from the 5' RACE reads. Of roughly 500,000 distinct CDR3 sequences in the sample, roughly a quarter were seen once. The CDR3 consists of 15 residues. J was trimmed by 2 bases and V by 4 bases; bases with no gene match: 7. Germline lookup yields CDR1 MDHEN and CDR2 SYDVKM.

The receptor was derived from a woman between 70 and 85 years old in good health. Sequences were obtained from blood. The chain couples TRBV28 to TRBJ2-5; TRBD1 agrees at 7 bases. The CDR3 nucleotides are TGTGCCAGCAGTTCCTCCGGGACAGCGCAAGAGACCCAGTACTTC. As protein: CASSSSGTAQETQYF.